The sequence of this T cell receptor beta chain was determined in a study of Ad26.COV2.S vaccination and SARS-CoV-2 variants. Assay used: immunoSEQ multiplex PCR; TCRdb lists only in-frame clones, some missing. Of some 250,000 clones in the sample, more than 75% were seen once. The treatment here: about 20 received Ad26.COV2.S at low or high dose, single or two shots; roughly five received placebo; per-sample allocation not given. Sample collection was performed on day 63 after the first vaccine or placebo injection. The CDR3 extends over 15 amino acids. Germline lookup yields CDR1 SGHRS and CDR2 YFSETQ. V was cut by 0 bases and J by 0 bases, with 7 bases left in between.

The TCR sequence derives from a person between 18 and 65 years old who received the Ad26.COV2.S COVID-19 vaccine or a placebo. Sequences were derived from peripheral blood, sampled in a trial of Ad26.COV2.S vaccine versus placebo. The V and J genes are TRBV5-1 and TRBJ1-3; D gene uncertain. CDR3: CASSLAGLSGNTIYF. CDR3 bases: TGCGCCAGCAGCTTGGCCGGGCTCTCTGGAAACACCATATATTTT. The variable domain in full, with the rest retrieved from reference TRBV5-1 and TRBJ1-3, is KAGVTQTPRYLIKTRGQQVTLSCSPISGHRSVSWYQQTPGQGLQFLFEYFSETQRNKGNFPGRFSGRQFSNSRSEMNVSTLELGDSALYLCASSLAGLSGNTIYFGEGSWLTVV.